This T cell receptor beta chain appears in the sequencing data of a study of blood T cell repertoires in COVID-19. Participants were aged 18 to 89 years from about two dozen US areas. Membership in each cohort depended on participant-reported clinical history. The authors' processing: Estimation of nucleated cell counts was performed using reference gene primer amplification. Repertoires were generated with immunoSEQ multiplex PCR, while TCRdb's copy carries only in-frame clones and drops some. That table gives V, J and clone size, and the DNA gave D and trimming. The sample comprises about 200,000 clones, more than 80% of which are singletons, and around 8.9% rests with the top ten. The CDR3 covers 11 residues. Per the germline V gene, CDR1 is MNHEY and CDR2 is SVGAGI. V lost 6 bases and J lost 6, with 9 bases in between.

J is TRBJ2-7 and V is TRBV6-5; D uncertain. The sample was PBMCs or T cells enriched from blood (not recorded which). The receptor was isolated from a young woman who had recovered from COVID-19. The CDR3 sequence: CASRKEPEQYF. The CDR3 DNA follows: TGTGCCAGCAGAAAAGAGCCCGAGCAGTACTTC.